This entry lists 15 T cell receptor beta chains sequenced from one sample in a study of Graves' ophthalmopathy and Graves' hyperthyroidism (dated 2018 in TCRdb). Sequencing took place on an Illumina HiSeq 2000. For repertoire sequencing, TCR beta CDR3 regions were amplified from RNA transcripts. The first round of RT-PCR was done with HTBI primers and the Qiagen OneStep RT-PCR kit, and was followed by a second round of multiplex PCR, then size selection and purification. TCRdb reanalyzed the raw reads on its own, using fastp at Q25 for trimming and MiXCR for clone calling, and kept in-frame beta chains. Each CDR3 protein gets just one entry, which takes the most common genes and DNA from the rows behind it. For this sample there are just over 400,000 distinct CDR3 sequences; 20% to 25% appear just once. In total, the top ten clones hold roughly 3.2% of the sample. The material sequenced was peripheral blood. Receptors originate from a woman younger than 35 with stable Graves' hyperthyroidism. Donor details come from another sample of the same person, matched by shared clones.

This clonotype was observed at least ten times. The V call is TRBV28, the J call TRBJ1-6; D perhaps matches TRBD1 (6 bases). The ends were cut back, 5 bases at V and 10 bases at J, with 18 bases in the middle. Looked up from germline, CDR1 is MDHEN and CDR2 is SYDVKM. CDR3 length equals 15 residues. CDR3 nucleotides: TGTGCCAGCAGTGCCCAGGGGCCCGGGAGGTCACCCCTCCACTTT. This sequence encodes CASSAQGPGRSPLHF. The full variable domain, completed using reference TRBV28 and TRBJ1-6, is DVKVTQSSRYLVKRTGEKVFLECVQDMDHENMFWYRQDPGLGLRLIYFSYDVKMKEKGDIPEGYSVSREKKERFSLILESASTNQTSMYLCASSAQGPGRSPLHFGNGTRLTVT.

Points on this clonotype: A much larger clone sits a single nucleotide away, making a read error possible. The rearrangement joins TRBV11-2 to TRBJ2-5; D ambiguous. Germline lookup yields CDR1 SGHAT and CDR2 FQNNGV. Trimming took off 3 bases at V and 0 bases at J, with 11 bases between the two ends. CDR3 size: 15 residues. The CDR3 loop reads CASSFVSRYQETQYF. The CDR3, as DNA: TGTGCCAGCAGCTTTGTGAGTCGGTACCAAGAGACCCAGTACTTC.

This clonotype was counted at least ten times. The CDR3 sequence: CSAEGPGVEQYF. In nucleotides, the CDR3 is TGCAGTGCTGAGGGTCCAGGGGTCGAGCAGTACTTC. The rearrangement joins TRBV20-1 to TRBJ2-7; tentatively, D is TRBD1 (6 bases). Germline V CDR1 and CDR2: DFQATT, SNEGSKA (reference sequence). V was cut by 5 bases and J by 6 bases, with 14 bases left in between. The CDR3 is 12 amino acids.

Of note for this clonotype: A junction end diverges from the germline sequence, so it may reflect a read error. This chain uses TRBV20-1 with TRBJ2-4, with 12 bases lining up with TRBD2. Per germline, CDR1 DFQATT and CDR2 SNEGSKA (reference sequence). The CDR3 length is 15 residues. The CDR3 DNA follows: TGCAGTGCTTTACTAGCGGGAGGAGCCAAAAACATTAAGTACTTC. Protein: CSALLAGGAKNIKYF.

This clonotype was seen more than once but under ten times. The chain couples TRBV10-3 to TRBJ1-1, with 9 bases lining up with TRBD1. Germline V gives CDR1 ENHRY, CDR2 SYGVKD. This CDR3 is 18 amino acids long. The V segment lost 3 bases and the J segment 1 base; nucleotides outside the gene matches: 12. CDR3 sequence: CAISERYDRGIKNTEAFF. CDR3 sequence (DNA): TGTGCCATCAGTGAAAGATACGACAGGGGGATAAAGAACACTGAAGCTTTCTTT.

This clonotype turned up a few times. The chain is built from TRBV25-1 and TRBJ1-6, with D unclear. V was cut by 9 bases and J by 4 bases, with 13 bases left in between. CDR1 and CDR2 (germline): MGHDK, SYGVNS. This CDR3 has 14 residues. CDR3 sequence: CASRLTVYNSPLHF. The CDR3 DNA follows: TGTGCCAGTAGACTAACAGTTTATAATTCACCCCTCCACTTT.

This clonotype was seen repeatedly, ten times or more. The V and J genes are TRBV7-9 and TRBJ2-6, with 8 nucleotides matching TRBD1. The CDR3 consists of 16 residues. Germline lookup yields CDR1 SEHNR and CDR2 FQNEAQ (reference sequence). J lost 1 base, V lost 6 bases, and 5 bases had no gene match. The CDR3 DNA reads TGTGCCAGCAGTCGACAGGGGAGGTCTGGGGCCAACGTCCTGACTTTC. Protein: CASSRQGRSGANVLTF.

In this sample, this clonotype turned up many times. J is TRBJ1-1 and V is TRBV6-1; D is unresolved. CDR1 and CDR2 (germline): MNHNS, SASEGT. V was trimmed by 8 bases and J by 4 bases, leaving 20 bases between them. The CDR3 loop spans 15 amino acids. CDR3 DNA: TGTGCCAGCTCAACCCTGGGCCCGGGGAGCACTGAAGCTTTCTTT. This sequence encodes CASSTLGPGSTEAFF.

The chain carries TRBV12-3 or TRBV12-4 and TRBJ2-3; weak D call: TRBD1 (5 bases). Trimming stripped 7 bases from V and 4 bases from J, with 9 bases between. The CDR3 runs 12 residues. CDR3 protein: CASKGAADTQYF. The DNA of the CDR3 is TGTGCCAGCAAAGGGGCCGCAGATACGCAGTATTTT.

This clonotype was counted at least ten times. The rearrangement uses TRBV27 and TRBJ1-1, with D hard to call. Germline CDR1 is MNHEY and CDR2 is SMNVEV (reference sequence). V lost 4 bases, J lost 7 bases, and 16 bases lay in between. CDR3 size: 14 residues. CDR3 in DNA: TGTGCCAGCAGTTCCACCCGATACACCTATGAAGCTTTCTTT. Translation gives CASSSTRYTYEAFF.

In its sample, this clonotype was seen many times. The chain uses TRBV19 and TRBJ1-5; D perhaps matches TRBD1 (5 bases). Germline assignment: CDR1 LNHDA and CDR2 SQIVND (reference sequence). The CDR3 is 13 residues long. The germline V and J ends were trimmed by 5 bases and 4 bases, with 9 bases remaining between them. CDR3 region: CASSPRGNQPQHF. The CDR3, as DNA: TGTGCCAGTAGTCCCCGGGGGAATCAGCCCCAGCATTTT.

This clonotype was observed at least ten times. CDR3 bases: TGTGCCAGCAGTTCCAATCGTCCTAACACAGATACGCAGTATTTT. Its protein product is CASSSNRPNTDTQYF. The chain employs TRBV27 and TRBJ2-3, with D unresolved. The length of the CDR3 is 15 residues. Germline V CDR1 and CDR2: MNHEY, SMNVEV (reference sequence). V was shortened by 4 bases and J by 2 bases, with 13 bases between the two germline ends.

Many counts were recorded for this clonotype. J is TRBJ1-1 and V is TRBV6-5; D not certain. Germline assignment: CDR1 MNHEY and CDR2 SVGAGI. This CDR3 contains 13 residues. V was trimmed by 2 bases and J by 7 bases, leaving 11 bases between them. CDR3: CASSYGELSEAFF. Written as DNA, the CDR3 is TGTGCCAGCAGTTACGGGGAGTTAAGTGAAGCTTTCTTT.

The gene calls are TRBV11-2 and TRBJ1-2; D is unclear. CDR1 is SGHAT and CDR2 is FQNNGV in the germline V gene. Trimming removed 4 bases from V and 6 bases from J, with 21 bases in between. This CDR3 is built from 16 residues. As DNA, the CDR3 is TGTGCCAGCAGCTCGGACGGCTTCCCCGGAGTTAATGGCTACACCTTC. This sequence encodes CASSSDGFPGVNGYTF. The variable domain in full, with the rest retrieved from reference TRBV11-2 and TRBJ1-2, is EAGVAQSPRYKIIEKRQSVAFWCNPISGHATLYWYQQILGQGPKLLIQFQNNGVVDDSQLPKDRFSAERLKGVDSTLKIQPAKLEDSAVYLCASSSDGFPGVNGYTFGSGTRLTVV.

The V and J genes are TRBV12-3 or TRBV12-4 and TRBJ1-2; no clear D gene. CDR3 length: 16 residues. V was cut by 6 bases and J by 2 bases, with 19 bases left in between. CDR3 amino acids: CASSRDLSSDNYGYTF. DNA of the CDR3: TGTGCCAGCAGCCGAGACCTTAGTTCTGACAACTATGGCTACACCTTC.